This T cell receptor (beta chain) was captured by sequencing in a study of T cells after yellow fever vaccination. TCRdb recomputed calls from the 5' RACE reads with MiXCR, one row per CDR3 protein. The repertoire holds hundreds of thousands of distinct CDR3 sequences, with 3.6% as singletons. Germline assignment: CDR1 MGHRA and CDR2 YSYEKL. V gave up 2 bases and J gave up 4 bases, with 8 bases separating them. The CDR3 consists of 13 residues. The chain is built from TRBV4-1 and TRBJ2-5; the D gene is possibly TRBD2 (6 bases). The receptor's source is a young man who received the YFV17D yellow fever vaccine. The specimen comprised PBMCs, sampled on the day of the yellow fever booster vaccination. This chain's CDR3 is CASSQWRGETQYF. CDR3 coding DNA: TGCGCCAGCAGCCAATGGAGGGGAGAGACCCAGTACTTC.